Sequencing of this T cell receptor beta chain was carried out in a study of blood T cells in healthy people across ages. The study, taken as a whole, reports: While age rose, TCR beta diversity per million T cells dropped in a roughly linear way. A greater number of naive CD4+ cells and higher diversity distinguished long-lived donors from aged donors.

As to this clonotype: Antigen unknown. The junction shows a germline mismatch at one end, possibly a read error.

Sample-barcoded 5' priming and a J-beta primer mix drove a second PCR of roughly 6 to 12 cycles. The template-switch adaptor was a 5' adaptor with 12 random nucleotides. It tagged each cDNA molecule. A single record per CDR3 protein comes from TCRdb applying MiXCR to the 5' RACE reads. The table has 1.5 million to 2 million distinct CDR3 sequences, about 31% seen once. Looked up from germline, CDR1 is MGHRA and CDR2 is YSYEKL. The CDR3 covers 14 residues. Every sample yielded at least 6 million isolated PBMCs. This chain links TRBV4-1 with TRBJ1-2, with 8 bases identical to TRBD1. The TCR was taken from a woman aged 30 to 39 in good health. The sequenced sample consisted of blood. The CDR3 protein is CTSSQEGDRLAYTF. CDR3 nucleotide sequence: TGCACCAGCAGCCAAGAAGGGGACAGGCTTGCCTACACCTTC.